The clone carrying this T cell receptor beta chain was seen once. The sample belongs to a study of blood T cell repertoires in COVID-19. CDR1 is SEHNR, CDR2 FQNEAQ, per germline (reference sequence). The CDR3 spans 13 residues. The V end lost 5 bases, the J end lost 10 bases, and 15 bases lay between the germline ends. This table comes from immunoSEQ multiplex PCR, and its TCRdb copy is limited to in-frame clones, with some not included. The sample yields 250,000 to 300,000 clones, approximately 90% seen once. Sequenced material: peripheral blood. V is TRBV7-9 and J is TRBJ2-1; possibly TRBD2 for D (7 bases). This clonotype was sampled from a man aged 18 to 30 with active or convalescent COVID-19. The CDR3 nucleotides read TGTGCCAGCAGCCGCGGGGGCGGAATAGAGCAGTTCTTC. This sequence encodes CASSRGGGIEQFF. Based on the CDR3 plus reference TRBV7-9 and TRBJ2-1, the full variable domain is DTGVSQNPRHKITKRGQNVTFRCDPISEHNRLYWYRQTLGQGPEFLTYFQNEAQLEKSRLLSDRFSAERPKGSFSTLEIQRTEQGDSAMYLCASSRGGGIEQFFGPGTRLTVL.